A selection of T cell receptor beta chains follows, all from one sample in a study of human CD8 memory T cell subsets. TCRdb re-called the 5' RACE reads; every CDR3 protein appears as one record, without DNA. Its listing shows under 6,000 distinct CDR3 sequences. What was sequenced was CD8+ T cells from PBMCs. The source is a human donor in good health. CDR3s include the opening cysteine and the closing phenylalanine or tryptophan. Expanded clones are given a class, and other clones once, few, many or no size at all.

v_gene	j_gene	abundance	CDR3aa
TRBV6-1	TRBJ2-6	-	CASSEEGAGANVLTF
TRBV6-4	TRBJ2-1	-	CASSDLAGGSEQFF
TRBV6-2/TRBV6-3	TRBJ2-7	-	CASTYGVASYEQYF
TRBV7-9	TRBJ1-5	-	CASSLGRGDQPQHF
TRBV4-3	TRBJ2-1	medium-sized	CASSQVWGEGYNEQFF
TRBV20-1	TRBJ1-5	medium-sized	CSARTGEEFQPQHF
TRBV7-9	TRBJ2-3	-	CASSREGTTDTQYF
TRBV6-2/TRBV6-3	TRBJ2-3	-	CASSYSLAGGPDTQYF
TRBV20-1	TRBJ2-1	-	CSAKGGRDYNEQFF
TRBV6-5	TRBJ2-6	-	CASSYAETGANVLTF
TRBV20-1	TRBJ2-1	-	CSARNLQGNEQFF
TRBV28	TRBJ2-1	medium-sized	CASSSGQGNALEQFF
TRBV7-9	TRBJ2-5	-	CASSLDGQGTQYF
TRBV6-9	TRBJ2-5	-	CASSYSRGQETQYF
TRBV6-5	TRBJ2-1	-	CASSSGEANEQFF
TRBV6-4	TRBJ1-1	medium-sized	CASSEGTGMETEAFF
TRBV27	TRBJ2-2	-	CASSFTTGELFF
TRBV28	TRBJ2-1	-	CASRGDYQKHYNEQFF
TRBV6-4	TRBJ2-3	medium-sized	CASSASETSTDTQYF
TRBV5-1	TRBJ2-7	-	CASSLTSGTYEQYF
TRBV25-1	TRBJ2-1	-	CASSVSGTVSYNEQFF
TRBV15	TRBJ2-1	-	CATSPDSGGGPNEQFF
TRBV7-7	TRBJ2-2	-	CASSLGRTGELFF
TRBV20-1	TRBJ2-1	-	CSARVRDYNEQFF
TRBV6-4	TRBJ2-1	medium-sized	CASSEGTHNEQFF
TRBV29-1	TRBJ2-2	-	CSAQGLAENTGELFF
TRBV9	TRBJ1-5	medium-sized	CAREYPGQGPLNQPQHF
TRBV6-1	TRBJ2-5	medium-sized	CASSEIPGQGAETQYF
TRBV12-2	TRBJ1-1	-	CASRSRAKGMNTEAFF
TRBV29-1	TRBJ1-1	large	CSAGGGGGTEAFF
TRBV25-1	TRBJ2-4	-	CASSGDREKNIQYF
TRBV4-3	TRBJ2-1	-	CASSQEITGSYNEQFF
TRBV4-2	TRBJ2-1	medium-sized	CASSQDASGGYNEQFF